This note documents a single TCR beta chain sequence. Its matching antigen is unknown. This entry belongs to a study of T cell responses to AZD1222 COVID-19 vaccine. General study findings and limits: Only a handful of AZD1222 recipients, more than 5 in all, had baseline seropositivity. Spike-wide vaccine-associated CD4 TCRs dominated at 160-218 and 743-854. White British ancestry dominated among donors, who included more females, and clonal diversity was possibly underestimated.

Second doses at about 4 or about 12 weeks were pooled. Libraries were prepared by immunoSEQ multiplex PCR; TCRdb keeps only in-frame clonotypes and omits some of them. This sample has approximately 89,000 clones, with about 89% found just once. The CDR3 sequence is 15 residues long. Deletions cut 0 bases from V and 0 bases from J, with 6 bases between. The chain combines TRBV23-1 with TRBJ1-5; no definite D call. TRBV23-1 has ORF status, its function being uncertain. The sequence was collected from an adult who received the AZD1222 COVID-19 vaccine. The material sequenced was peripheral blood, taken 28 days after the second AZD1222 dose. Written as DNA, the CDR3 is TGCGCCAGCAGTCAATCGAACCCTAGCAATCAGCCCCAGCATTTT. Protein: CASSQSNPSNQPQHF.